The 8 T cell receptor beta chains presented below share a single source sample, sequenced in a study of radiotherapy plus CTLA-4 blockade in lung cancer. TCRdb keeps only in-frame clones here, not all; method: immunoSEQ multiplex PCR. The sample gives 45,000 to 55,000 clones, around 69% of which show up once; approximately 12% is in the top ten. The sample in question was peripheral blood, obtained from a patient treated with radiotherapy plus ipilimumab. Receptors were obtained from a human donor with non-small cell lung cancer who had stable disease on radiotherapy plus ipilimumab.

The gene calls are TRBV28 and TRBJ2-1, with D possibly TRBD1 on 6 matching bases. The CDR3 has 15 amino acids. V lost 4 bases, J lost 5 bases, and 15 bases lay in between. Germline CDR1 is MDHEN and CDR2 is SYDVKM. In nucleotides, the CDR3 is TGTGCCAGCAGTTCCTACAGGTGGGGGCACAATGAGCAGTTCTTC. Its protein is CASSSYRWGHNEQFF.

The chain employs TRBV19 and TRBJ1-6; possible D gene TRBD1, 5 bases. Germline V lookup: CDR1 LNHDA, CDR2 SQIVND (reference sequence). The CDR3 loop spans 17 amino acids. V was pared by 6 bases and J by 0 bases, with 15 bases between. This chain's CDR3 is CASSRDGQSSYNSPLHF. The CDR3 bases are TGTGCCAGTAGCCGGGACGGACAAAGCTCCTATAATTCACCCCTCCACTTT.

This sequence joins TRBV5-1 and TRBJ1-2; D perhaps matches TRBD1 (6 bases). Germline V CDR1 and CDR2: SGHRS, YFSETQ. V gave up 7 bases and J gave up 6 bases, with 16 bases separating them. This CDR3 is built from 13 residues. In DNA, the CDR3 is TGCGCCAGCCAAACAGGGCTCGAGAATGGCTACACCTTC. This sequence encodes CASQTGLENGYTF.

This clone occurred once. This chain joins TRBV5-1 and TRBJ2-5, with 7 bases matching TRBD1. The CDR3 runs 17 residues. Germline CDR1 reads SGHRS; CDR2 reads YFSETQ. J gave up 5 bases and V 2 bases, and 15 bases lay outside the gene matches. The CDR3 is CASSFRRGPNVLETQYF. The CDR3 region has the DNA TGCGCCAGCAGCTTCCGAAGGGGGCCAAATGTCCTGGAGACCCAGTACTTC.

This clone was seen a handful of times. V usage is TRBV23-1 and J usage is TRBJ2-2, with D uncertain. TRBV23-1 is marked as an open reading frame, function uncertain. V lost 4 bases and J lost 5, with 8 bases in between. This CDR3 is built from 13 residues. The DNA for the CDR3 is TGCGCCAGCAGTCGCCAAGGGACCGGGGAGCTGTTTTTT. Translation: CASSRQGTGELFF.

The gene calls are TRBV28 and TRBJ1-1; D is uncertain. V gave up 7 bases and J gave up 7 bases, with 10 bases separating them. CDR1 is MDHEN, CDR2 SYDVKM, per germline. The CDR3 has 11 amino acids. DNA for the CDR3: TGTGCCAGCACCTGGGCCTTTGAAGCTTTCTTT. Translating gives CASTWAFEAFF. Drawing the rest from reference TRBV28 and TRBJ1-1, the complete variable domain is DVKVTQSSRYLVKRTGEKVFLECVQDMDHENMFWYRQDPGLGLRLIYFSYDVKMKEKGDIPEGYSVSREKKERFSLILESASTNQTSMYLCASTWAFEAFFGQGTRLTVV.

The table lists this clone with a count of one. The junction departs from the called germline gene at one end, perhaps through a read error. Distinct nucleotide sequences in the sample also encode this CDR3. The chain carries TRBV7-9 and TRBJ1-2, with unresolved D. The CDR3 runs to 13 residues. Per germline, CDR1 SEHNR and CDR2 FQNEAQ (reference sequence). CDR3 loop: CASKDGGGKGYTF. The DNA of the CDR3 is TGCGCCAGCAAGGATGGAGGAGGGAAAGGCTACACCTTC.

By share, this clone ranks as medium-sized (0.01 to 0.1%). The chain combines TRBV27 with TRBJ1-2; 9 nucleotides line up with TRBD1. Germline assignment: CDR1 MNHEY and CDR2 SMNVEV (reference sequence). J was trimmed by 8 bases and V by 4 bases; bases with no gene match: 11. The length of the CDR3 is 15 residues. CDR3 DNA: TGTGCCAGCAGTTCCCCGGACAGGGGAAGTCGGGGCTACACCTTC. It codes for CASSSPDRGSRGYTF.